This T cell receptor beta chain emerged from a study of cytomegalovirus exposure and HLA in healthy donors. The study ran its PCR with 60 Vbeta and 13 Jbeta primers. Data came from immunoSEQ multiplex PCR; TCRdb stores just in-frame clones and leaves some out. This table holds over 100,000 clones, around 80% found once. The donors (healthy individuals) were bone marrow donors. In germline, CDR1 is SQVTM, CDR2 ANQGSEA. The V end was cut by 5 bases, the J end by 9 bases, with 22 bases between. This CDR3 has 14 residues. This clone was seen once. The antigen remains undetermined. Findings of the study overall: Reports indicated that the classifier achieved high specificity and sensitivity in diagnosing cytomegalovirus status.

The specimen sequenced was PBMCs. The chain carries TRBV29-1 and TRBJ2-5; D unclear. This TCR was sampled from a female donor in good health and CMV-seronegative. Here the CDR3 DNA reads TGCAGCGTTCTAACGCCAACCTCAAGACGGGCCCAGTACTTC. Encoded protein: CSVLTPTSRRAQYF.